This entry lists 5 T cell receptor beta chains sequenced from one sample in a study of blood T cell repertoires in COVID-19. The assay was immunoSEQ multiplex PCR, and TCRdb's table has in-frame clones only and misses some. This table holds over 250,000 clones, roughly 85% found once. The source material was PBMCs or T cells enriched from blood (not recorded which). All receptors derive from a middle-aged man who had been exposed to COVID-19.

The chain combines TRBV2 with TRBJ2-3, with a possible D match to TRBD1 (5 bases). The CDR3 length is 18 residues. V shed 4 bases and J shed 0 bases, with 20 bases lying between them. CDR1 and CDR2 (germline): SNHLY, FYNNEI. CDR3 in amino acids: CASSVVTETVASTDTQYF. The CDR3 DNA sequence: TGTGCCAGCAGTGTAGTGACGGAGACAGTTGCTAGCACAGATACGCAGTATTTT. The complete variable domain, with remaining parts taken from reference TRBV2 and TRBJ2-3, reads EPEVTQTPSHQVTQMGQEVILRCVPISNHLYFYWYRQILGQKVEFLVSFYNNEISEKSEIFDDQFSVERPDGSNFTLKIRSTKLEDSAMYFCASSVVTETVASTDTQYFGPGTRLTVL.

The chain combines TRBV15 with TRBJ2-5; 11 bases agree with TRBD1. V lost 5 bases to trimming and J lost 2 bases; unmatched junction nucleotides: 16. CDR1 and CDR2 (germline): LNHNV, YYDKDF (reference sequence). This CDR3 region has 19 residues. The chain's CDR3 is CATSATDRGLPQSQETQYF. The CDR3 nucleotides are TGTGCCACCAGCGCAACGGACAGGGGGCTTCCCCAATCGCAAGAGACCCAGTACTTC.

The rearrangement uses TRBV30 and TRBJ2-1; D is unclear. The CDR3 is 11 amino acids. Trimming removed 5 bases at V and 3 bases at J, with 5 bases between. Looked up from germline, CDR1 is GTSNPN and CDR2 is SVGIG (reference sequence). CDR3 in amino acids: CAWVVYNEQFF. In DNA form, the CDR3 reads TGTGCCTGGGTCGTCTACAATGAGCAGTTCTTC. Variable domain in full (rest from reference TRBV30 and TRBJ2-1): SQTIHQWPATLVQPVGSPLSLECTVEGTSNPNLYWYRQAAGRGLQLLFYSVGIGQISSEVPQNLSASRPQDRQFILSSKKLLLSDSGFYLCAWVVYNEQFFGPGTRLTVL.

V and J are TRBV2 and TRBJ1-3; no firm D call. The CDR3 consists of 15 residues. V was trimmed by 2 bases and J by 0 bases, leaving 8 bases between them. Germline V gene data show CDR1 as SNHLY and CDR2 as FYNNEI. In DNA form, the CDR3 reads TGTGCCAGCAGTGAACAGGCTTACTCTGGAAACACCATATATTTT. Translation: CASSEQAYSGNTIYF.

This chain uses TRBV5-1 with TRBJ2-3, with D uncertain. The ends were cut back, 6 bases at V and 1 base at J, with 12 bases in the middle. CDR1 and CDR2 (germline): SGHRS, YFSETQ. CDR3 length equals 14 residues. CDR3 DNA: TGCGCCAGCACCAGGCAAGAAGGCACAGATACGCAGTATTTT. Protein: CASTRQEGTDTQYF.